This TCR beta chain was obtained from a study of T cell clones after liver transplantation. Repertoires were generated with immunoSEQ multiplex PCR, while TCRdb's copy carries only in-frame clones and drops some. Of 65,000 to 85,000 clones in the sample, under 90% are singletons; the top ten hold approximately 2.1%. The CDR3 contains 14 residues. CDR1 is LNHDA, CDR2 SQIVND, per germline (reference sequence). The trim removed 6 bases at V and 2 bases at J, leaving 3 bases unmatched. This chain uses TRBV19 with TRBJ2-7; 11 bases agree with TRBD2. The receptor's source is a human patient who received a liver transplant. The graft donor may account for some of the T cells. This sample comprised CD4+ T cells from blood, obtained about 50 months after liver transplant. CDR3 region: CASSPGLAAYEQYF. CDR3 nucleotides: TGTGCCAGTAGCCCGGGACTAGCGGCCTACGAGCAGTACTTC.